The 18 T cell receptor beta chains below were found in one sample sequenced in a study of post-analysis software for immune sequencing data. General study points: Five TRBV segments occurring more often in patients than controls included TRBV5-6, TRBV5-1 and TRBV20-1.

Libraries were made from TCR beta cDNA, and they carried unique molecular identifiers. TCRdb reprocessed the PCR reads with MiXCR, giving one entry per CDR3 protein. This table holds roughly 540,000 distinct CDR3 sequences, about a third found once. Their recognized antigens are unknown. The specimen sequenced was blood. The source is a girl aged 2 to 17 with multiple sclerosis.

This clonotype was detected a few times. V usage is TRBV5-1 and J usage is TRBJ2-1, with 10 nucleotides matching TRBD1. V lost 0 bases, J lost 10 bases, and 4 bases stayed unmatched. Germline V gene data show CDR1 as SGHRS and CDR2 as YFSETQ. CDR3 length: 14 amino acids. Here the CDR3 reads CASSLGDRGPEQFF. CDR3 in DNA: TGCGCCAGCAGCTTGGGGGACAGGGGTCCGGAGCAGTTCTTC.

This clonotype was counted a few times. V and J are TRBV13 and TRBJ2-3, with 7 bases lining up with TRBD1. V lost 5 bases to trimming and J lost 0 bases; unmatched junction nucleotides: 8. CDR1 and CDR2 from the germline V gene are PRHDT and FYEKMQ (reference sequence). This CDR3 is built from 16 residues. The CDR3 DNA follows: TGTGCCAGCAGCCCGGGGACAGACAGTAGCACAGATACGCAGTATTTT. Its translation: CASSPGTDSSTDTQYF.

Points on this clonotype: This could be a read error, since a much larger clone is one nucleotide away. The rearrangement links TRBV2 to TRBJ2-7; 10 bases map to TRBD1. V lost 6 bases, J lost 4 bases, and 3 bases stayed unmatched. The V gene's germline CDR1 is SNHLY and CDR2 FYNNEI. There are 13 residues in the CDR3. The chain's CDR3 is CASRGQGNYEQYF. CDR3 nucleotide sequence: TGTGCCAGCAGGGGACAGGGGAATTACGAGCAGTACTTC.

The gene calls are TRBV20-1 and TRBJ1-2; 8 nucleotides align to TRBD1. Germline V lookup: CDR1 DFQATT, CDR2 SNEGSKA (reference sequence). This CDR3 has 13 residues. V lost 7 bases to trimming and J lost 5 bases; unmatched junction nucleotides: 9. The CDR3 region has the DNA TGCAGTGTCTTGGACAGGGCAGGGTATGGCTACACCTTC. Amino acid sequence: CSVLDRAGYGYTF.

V and J are TRBV11-1 and TRBJ2-5; a weak D match, TRBD2 (5 bases). Trimming pared 1 base from V and 3 bases from J, leaving 9 bases between. The CDR3 is 14 residues long. The V gene's germline CDR1 is SGHAT and CDR2 FQDESV (reference sequence). The CDR3 sequence is CASSLEIGEETQYF. CDR3 coding DNA: TGTGCCAGCAGCTTAGAGATCGGGGAAGAGACCCAGTACTTC.

The chain couples TRBV2 to TRBJ2-3; D is perhaps TRBD2 (7 bases). The CDR3 has 14 amino acids. Germline assignment: CDR1 SNHLY and CDR2 FYNNEI. Trimming pared 11 bases from V and 2 bases from J, leaving 17 bases between. This CDR3 reads CARGWGGLTDTQYF. In nucleotides, the CDR3 is TGTGCCCGCGGGTGGGGGGGCCTCACAGATACGCAGTATTTT.

This clonotype has only a few counts. The rearrangement links TRBV6-1 to TRBJ2-3; D is unclear. V lost 3 bases, J lost 6 bases, and 7 bases lay in between. Germline V gene lookup returns CDR1 MNHNS and CDR2 SASEGT. The CDR3 spans 12 residues. The CDR3 spells CASSDYSDTQYF. CDR3 nucleotide sequence: TGTGCCAGCAGTGATTACTCTGATACGCAGTATTTT.

This chain joins TRBV12-3 or TRBV12-4 and TRBJ2-2, with D perhaps matching TRBD1 or TRBD2 (7 bases each). CDR3 size: 16 residues. Between the trimmed V and J ends, which lost 5 bases and 3 bases, there was a span of 16 bases. The CDR3 loop is CASSQQTGRDTGELFF. CDR3 DNA sequence: TGTGCCAGCAGTCAACAGACAGGGAGGGACACCGGGGAGCTGTTTTTT.

This clonotype was detected ten times or more. The chain couples TRBV5-1 to TRBJ2-4, with D possibly being TRBD1 or TRBD2 (5 bases each). The CDR3 consists of 18 residues. Per germline, CDR1 SGHRS and CDR2 YFSETQ. Trimming cost V 5 bases and J 0 bases, with 21 bases left between them. The CDR3 sequence is CASSSLPRQTIAKNIQYF. The CDR3 region has the DNA TGCGCCAGCAGTTCGCTACCACGACAGACTATAGCCAAAAACATTCAGTACTTC.

Points on this clonotype: Given the absence of the conserved phenylalanine or tryptophan at the CDR3 end, a read error is likely. V gene TRBV7-8 combines with J gene TRBJ2-1, with 10 bases identical to TRBD2. The CDR3 length is 17 residues. Losses at the gene ends were 1 base for V and 0 bases for J; bases not matched to a gene: 3. Per germline, CDR1 SGHVS and CDR2 FQNEAQ. Here the CDR3 reads CASSLDPSGSSYNEQFS. CDR3 coding DNA: TGTGCCAGCAGCTTAGACCCTAGCGGGAGCTCCTACAATGAGCAGTTCTCC.

This clonotype has only a few counts. This chain connects TRBV5-1 to TRBJ2-3; TRBD1 aligns across 9 bases. Germline V gene lookup returns CDR1 SGHRS and CDR2 YFSETQ. This CDR3 is 17 amino acids long. Trimming removed 0 bases from V and 4 bases from J; junction bases left unmatched: 9. This CDR3 is CASSLATGQGRPDTQYF. In DNA form, the CDR3 reads TGCGCCAGCAGCTTGGCCACAGGACAGGGGCGCCCAGATACGCAGTATTTT.

This clonotype turned up a few times. This sequence joins TRBV11-2 and TRBJ2-3; the D gene could be TRBD1 or TRBD2 (5 bases each). In germline, CDR1 is SGHAT, CDR2 FQNNGV. The CDR3 extends over 18 amino acids. Trimming shortened V by 4 bases and J by 2 bases, and 22 bases separated the two germline ends. The CDR3 loop is CASSSFRAPGPVTDTQYF. Here the CDR3 DNA reads TGTGCCAGCAGCTCCTTTCGGGCCCCGGGACCAGTCACAGATACGCAGTATTTT. The entire variable domain, with the rest obtained from reference TRBV11-2 and TRBJ2-3, is as follows: EAGVAQSPRYKIIEKRQSVAFWCNPISGHATLYWYQQILGQGPKLLIQFQNNGVVDDSQLPKDRFSAERLKGVDSTLKIQPAKLEDSAVYLCASSSFRAPGPVTDTQYFGPGTRLTVL.

The sample holds one count of this clonotype. A read error may produce the germline difference seen at one junction end. The J gene is TRBJ2-7, the V gene TRBV7-6; 11 bases line up with TRBD1. From germline, CDR1 is SGHVS and CDR2 FNYEAQ. This CDR3 comprises 15 residues. The CDR3 sequence is CANSLAGQGAYEQYF. The CDR3 region has the DNA TGTGCCAACAGCTTAGCGGGACAGGGGGCCTACGAGCAGTACTTC.

The table lists this clonotype with many counts. This sequence joins TRBV4-1 and TRBJ2-7; D may be TRBD1 or TRBD2 (5 bases each). The germline V gene has CDR1 MGHRA and CDR2 YSYEKL. The CDR3 has 16 amino acids. V was pared by 3 bases and J by 3 bases, with 18 bases between. Written as DNA, the CDR3 is TGCGCCAGCAGCCAGCCTGAGAGGGGATACCACTACGAGCAGTACTTC. Encoded protein: CASSQPERGYHYEQYF.

This chain connects TRBV27 to TRBJ2-5; the D is unclear. The ends were cut back, 6 bases at V and 5 bases at J, with 16 bases in the middle. CDR1 is MNHEY, CDR2 SMNVEV, per germline (reference sequence). The CDR3 runs 14 residues. The CDR3 sequence: CASSRSGVGETQYF. CDR3 in DNA: TGTGCCAGCAGCCGTAGTGGGGTGGGGGAGACCCAGTACTTC.

The rearrangement uses TRBV7-9 and TRBJ2-1, with a weak D call TRBD1 (6 bases). This CDR3 spans 14 amino acids. Germline CDR1 and CDR2: SEHNR and FQNEAQ (reference sequence). Trimming stripped 5 bases from V and 7 bases from J, with 15 bases between. CDR3 nucleotide sequence: TGTGCCAGCAGCAAAGGGGACATAGTAAATGAGCAGTTCTTC. Its protein product is CASSKGDIVNEQFF.

This clonotype was seen only a few times. The chain uses TRBV27 and TRBJ2-3; 10 positions match TRBD1. The junction had 6 bases not matched to a gene; V was cut back by 6 bases and J by 3 bases. Per germline, CDR1 MNHEY and CDR2 SMNVEV (reference sequence). This CDR3 has 15 residues. The CDR3 protein is CASSTPGQGTDTQYF. The CDR3 DNA sequence: TGTGCCAGCAGCACACCGGGACAGGGGACAGATACGCAGTATTTT.

This clonotype was observed at least ten times. The chain recombines TRBV20-1 with TRBJ1-2, with unresolved D. Germline values: CDR1 DFQATT, CDR2 SNEGSKA (reference sequence). The CDR3 has 12 residues. Trimming shortened V by 2 bases and J by 4 bases, and 8 bases separated the two germline ends. The CDR3: CSARPDTYGYTF. The DNA of the CDR3 is TGCAGTGCTAGACCTGACACCTATGGCTACACCTTC.